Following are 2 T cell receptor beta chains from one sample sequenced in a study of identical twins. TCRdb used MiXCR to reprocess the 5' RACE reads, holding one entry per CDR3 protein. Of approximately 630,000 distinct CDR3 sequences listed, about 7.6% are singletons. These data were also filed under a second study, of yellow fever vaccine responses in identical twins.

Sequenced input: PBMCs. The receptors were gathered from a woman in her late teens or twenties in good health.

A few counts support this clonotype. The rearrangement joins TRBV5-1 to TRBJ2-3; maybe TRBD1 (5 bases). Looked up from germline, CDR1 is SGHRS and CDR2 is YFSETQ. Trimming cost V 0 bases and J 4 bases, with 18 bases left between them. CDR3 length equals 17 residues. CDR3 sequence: CASSLAVGRDRADTQYF. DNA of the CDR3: TGCGCCAGCAGCTTGGCAGTAGGCAGGGATCGTGCAGATACGCAGTATTTT.

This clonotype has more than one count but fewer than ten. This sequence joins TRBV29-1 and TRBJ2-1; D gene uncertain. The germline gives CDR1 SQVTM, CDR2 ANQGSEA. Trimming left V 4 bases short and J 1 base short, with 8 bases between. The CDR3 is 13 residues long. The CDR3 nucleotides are TGCAGCGTTGTAGAAGGATCCTACAATGAGCAGTTCTTC. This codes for CSVVEGSYNEQFF.